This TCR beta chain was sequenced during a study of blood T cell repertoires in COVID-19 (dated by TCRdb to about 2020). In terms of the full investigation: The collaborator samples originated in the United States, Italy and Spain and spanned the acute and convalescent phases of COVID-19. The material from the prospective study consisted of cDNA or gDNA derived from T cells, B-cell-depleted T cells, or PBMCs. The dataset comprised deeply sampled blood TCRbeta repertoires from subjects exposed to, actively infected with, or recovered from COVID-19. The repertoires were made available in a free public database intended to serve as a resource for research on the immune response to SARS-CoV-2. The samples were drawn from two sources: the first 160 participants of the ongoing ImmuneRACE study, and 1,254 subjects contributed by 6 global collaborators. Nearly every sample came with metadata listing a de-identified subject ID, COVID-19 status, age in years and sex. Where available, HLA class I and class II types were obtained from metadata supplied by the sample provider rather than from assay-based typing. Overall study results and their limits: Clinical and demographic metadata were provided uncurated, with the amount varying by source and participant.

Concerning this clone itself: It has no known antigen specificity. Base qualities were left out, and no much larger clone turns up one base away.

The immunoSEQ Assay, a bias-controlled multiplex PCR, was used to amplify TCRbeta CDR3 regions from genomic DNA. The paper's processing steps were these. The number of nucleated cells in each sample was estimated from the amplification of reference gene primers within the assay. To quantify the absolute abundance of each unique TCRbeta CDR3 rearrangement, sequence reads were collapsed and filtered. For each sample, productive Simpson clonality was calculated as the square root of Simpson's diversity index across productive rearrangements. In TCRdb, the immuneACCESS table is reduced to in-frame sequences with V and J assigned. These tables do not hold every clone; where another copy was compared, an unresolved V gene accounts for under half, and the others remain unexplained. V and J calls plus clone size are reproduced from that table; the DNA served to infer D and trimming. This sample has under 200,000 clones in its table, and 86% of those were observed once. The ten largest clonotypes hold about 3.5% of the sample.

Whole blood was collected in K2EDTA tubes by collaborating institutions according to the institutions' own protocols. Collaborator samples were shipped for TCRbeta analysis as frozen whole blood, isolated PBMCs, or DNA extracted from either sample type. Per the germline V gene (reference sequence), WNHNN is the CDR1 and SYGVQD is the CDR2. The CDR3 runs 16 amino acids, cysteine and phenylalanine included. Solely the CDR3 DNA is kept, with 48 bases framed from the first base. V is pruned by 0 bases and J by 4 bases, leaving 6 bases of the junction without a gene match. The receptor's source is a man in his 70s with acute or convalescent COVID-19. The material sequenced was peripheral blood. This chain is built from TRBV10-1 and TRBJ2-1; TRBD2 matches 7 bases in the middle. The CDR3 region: CASSESPDGGYNEQFF. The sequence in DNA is TGCGCCAGCAGTGAGTCCCCGGACGGGGGGTACAATGAGCAGTTCTTC.